Each of the 27 T cell receptor beta chains below was sequenced from the same sample in a study of CD8+CD57+ T cells in acquired aplastic anemia. The template for TCR beta VDJ and CDR3 sequence profiling was genomic DNA. TCRdb re-called the reads with MiXCR, one entry per CDR3 protein. The table lists tens of thousands of distinct CDR3 sequences, about 70% of them singletons. Sequenced material: sorted CD4+, CD8+, or CD8+CD57+ T cells (not recorded which) from PBMCs. The receptors shown here come from a human donor in good health, serving as a control.

This clonotype was seen at least ten times. The chain combines TRBV9 with TRBJ2-6; 9 bases fit TRBD1. With V trimmed by 4 bases and J by 0 bases, 8 bases remained unmatched. The CDR3 sequence is 18 residues long. Per germline, CDR1 SGDLS and CDR2 YYNGEE. The CDR3 DNA sequence: TGTGCCAGCAGCACCCGGACAGGGGCACCCTCTGGGGCCAACGTCCTGACTTTC. Amino acid sequence: CASSTRTGAPSGANVLTF.

In this sample, this clonotype turned up a few times. V and J are TRBV4-3 and TRBJ1-6; D is perhaps TRBD1 (5 bases). This CDR3 has 15 amino acids. The germline V and J ends were trimmed by 1 base and 10 bases, with 14 bases remaining between them. The germline V gene has CDR1 LGHNA and CDR2 YSLEER. This CDR3 reads CASSQVGRVASPLHF. The CDR3, as DNA: TGCGCCAGCAGCCAAGTGGGCAGGGTGGCATCACCCCTCCACTTT.

This chain joins TRBV25-1 and TRBJ1-2, with 9 bases fitting TRBD1. The V gene's germline CDR1 is MGHDK and CDR2 SYGVNS. Trimming took 3 bases from V and 5 from J; bases not matched to a gene: 1. This CDR3 has 13 amino acids. The CDR3 DNA follows: TGTGCCAGCAGTGATGGGACAGGGTATGGCTACACCTTC. Translated, it gives CASSDGTGYGYTF.

This chain uses TRBV11-2 with TRBJ1-6; D not resolved. Germline V gene sequence: CDR1 SGHAT, CDR2 FQNNGV. The CDR3 extends over 17 amino acids. Trimming took off 2 bases at V and 8 bases at J, with 19 bases between the two ends. In nucleotides, the CDR3 is TGTGCCAGCAGCTTATATCATACGGGCCGTAGGGATTCACCCCTCCACTTT. Its protein product is CASSLYHTGRRDSPLHF.

There are many counts of this clonotype. The chain has TRBV6-1 and TRBJ2-1; 11 bases are a match to TRBD2. Germline CDR1 reads MNHNS; CDR2 reads SASEGT. V gave up 6 bases and J gave up 2 bases; unmatched junction bases: 3. CDR3 length: 15 amino acids. The CDR3 DNA reads as TGTGCCAGCAGCATAGCGGGGGGGCCCTACAATGAGCAGTTCTTC. This encodes CASSIAGGPYNEQFF.

This chain uses TRBV10-3 with TRBJ2-7; a weak D match, TRBD2 (6 bases). The CDR3 runs 14 residues. The germline V gene encodes CDR1 ENHRY and CDR2 SYGVKD. Trimming shortened V by 10 bases and J by 3 bases, and 19 bases separated the two germline ends. CDR3 DNA sequence: TGTGCCACTGGGTACGGGCAGGGAGGCTACGAGCAGTACTTC. Protein: CATGYGQGGYEQYF.

This sequence joins TRBV9 and TRBJ2-5, with TRBD2 identical over 12 bases. The V segment lost 4 bases and the J segment 1 base; nucleotides outside the gene matches: 11. Germline V gives CDR1 SGDLS, CDR2 YYNGEE. The CDR3 sequence is 18 residues long. The CDR3 coding sequence is TGTGCCAGCAGCCCTAGACTTTCTAGCGGGGGGGCCCAAGAGACCCAGTACTTC. This sequence encodes CASSPRLSSGGAQETQYF.

The gene calls are TRBV15 and TRBJ1-5, with no clear D. In germline, CDR1 is LNHNV, CDR2 YYDKDF (reference sequence). V gave up 6 bases and J gave up 4 bases, with 10 bases separating them. This CDR3 spans 13 amino acids. CDR3 region: CATRKGGNQPQHF. The CDR3, as DNA: TGTGCCACCAGGAAGGGTGGTAATCAGCCCCAGCATTTT.

J is TRBJ1-2 and V is TRBV9; maybe TRBD1 (5 bases). Germline V gives CDR1 SGDLS, CDR2 YYNGEE. Between the trimmed V and J ends, which lost 0 bases and 0 bases, there was a span of 9 bases. This CDR3 comprises 15 residues. CDR3 nucleotides: TGTGCCAGCAGCGTAGATCAGGGTCCTAACTATGGCTACACCTTC. This sequence encodes CASSVDQGPNYGYTF.

J is TRBJ1-4 and V is TRBV7-2; D is unresolved. V lost 3 bases and J lost 2, with 4 bases in between. The CDR3 has 13 amino acids. Per the germline V gene, CDR1 is SGHTA and CDR2 is FQGNSA. CDR3 DNA sequence: TGTGCCAGCAGCTTTTCGACTAATGAAAAACTGTTTTTT. This sequence encodes CASSFSTNEKLFF.

At least ten counts were recorded for this clonotype. This chain uses TRBV5-1 with TRBJ1-5, with D uncertain. The CDR3 is made up of 14 amino acids. CDR1 and CDR2 (germline): SGHRS, YFSETQ. Trimming pared 1 base from V and 9 bases from J, leaving 14 bases between. CDR3 sequence (DNA): TGCGCCAGCAGCTTGTCAGGACCTGGATCGCCCCAGCATTTT. This translates into CASSLSGPGSPQHF.

This sequence joins TRBV7-2 and TRBJ2-5; possibly TRBD2 for D (6 bases). The CDR3 sequence is 13 residues long. Looked up from germline, CDR1 is SGHTA and CDR2 is FQGNSA. V shed 8 bases and J shed 5 bases, with 15 bases lying between them. The CDR3 bases are TGTGCCAGCGGACACGGGGGTTACGAGACCCAGTACTTC. Its protein is CASGHGGYETQYF.

The gene calls are TRBV25-1 and TRBJ2-7; possibly TRBD2 for D (7 bases). The V end was cut by 2 bases, the J end by 0 bases, with 8 bases between. CDR1 is MGHDK and CDR2 is SYGVNS in the germline V gene. The CDR3 contains 14 residues. CDR3 protein: CASSERGGSYEQYF. The CDR3 DNA reads as TGTGCCAGCAGTGAAAGGGGGGGCTCCTACGAGCAGTACTTC.

This clonotype showed up just a few times. The rearrangement links TRBV25-1 to TRBJ1-4, with a weak D call TRBD1 (6 bases). With 6 bases removed from V and 3 bases from J, the gap between germline ends came to 17 bases. CDR3 length: 16 amino acids. Germline loops: CDR1 MGHDK, CDR2 SYGVNS. DNA for the CDR3: TGTGCCAGCAGCGACACGGCCGGGACACCTAATGAAAAACTGTTTTTT. It translates to CASSDTAGTPNEKLFF.

With respect to this clonotype: The junction does not match germline at one end; this may be a read error. The V call is TRBV2, the J call TRBJ1-2; a possible D gene is TRBD1 (5 bases). The CDR3 has 15 residues. Germline CDR1 and CDR2: SNHLY and FYNNEI. The CDR3 DNA follows: TGTGCCAGCAGTGCGGGCGTCAGGGAGGGTTATGGCCACACCTTC. Its protein is CASSAGVREGYGHTF.

The chain carries TRBV29-1 and TRBJ2-7; 9 bases match TRBD1. The ends lost 3 bases at V and 5 bases at J; junction bases unmatched: 8. The CDR3 loop spans 14 amino acids. Germline lookup yields CDR1 SQVTM and CDR2 ANQGSEA. The CDR3 is CSVEDGQGRNEQYF. In nucleotides, the CDR3 is TGCAGCGTTGAGGATGGACAGGGGAGGAACGAGCAGTACTTC.

This chain connects TRBV19 to TRBJ1-1, with D unclear. Germline assignment: CDR1 LNHDA and CDR2 SQIVND (reference sequence). The V gene lost 5 bases and the J gene lost 12 bases, with 19 bases spanning the gap. There are 13 residues in the CDR3. CDR3 coding DNA: TGTGCCAGTAGTCCTCAGGACGGACGAGTAACTTTCTTT. It yields the protein CASSPQDGRVTFF.

CDR3 region: CSARDGQSGYTF. The CDR3 coding sequence is TGCAGTGCTAGAGATGGACAGTCTGGCTACACCTTC. The V and J genes are TRBV20-1 and TRBJ1-2, with a weak D call TRBD1 (6 bases). Germline CDR1 is DFQATT and CDR2 is SNEGSKA (reference sequence). V lost 0 bases, J lost 7 bases, and 9 bases lay in between. The length of the CDR3 is 12 residues.

The V call is TRBV20-1, the J call TRBJ2-2; 8 bases line up with TRBD1. The CDR3 is made up of 13 amino acids. The V and J ends lost 6 bases and 5 bases, in that order; junction bases with no gene match: 5. Germline CDR1 reads DFQATT; CDR2 reads SNEGSKA (reference sequence). CDR3 coding DNA: TGCAGTGCAAAAGGACAGGGAACCGGGGAGCTGTTTTTT. It encodes CSAKGQGTGELFF.

The chain employs TRBV19 and TRBJ1-1; no firm D call. Germline V gives CDR1 LNHDA, CDR2 SQIVND (reference sequence). CDR3 size: 14 residues. V was clipped by 2 bases and J by 3 bases, with 10 bases between them. Here the CDR3 reads CASSISGVYTEAFF. In DNA form, the CDR3 reads TGTGCCAGTAGTATAAGCGGGGTGTACACTGAAGCTTTCTTT.

The gene calls are TRBV20-1 and TRBJ1-1; D unclear. Trimming pared 6 bases from V and 8 bases from J, leaving 16 bases between. The CDR3 extends over 12 amino acids. From germline, CDR1 is DFQATT and CDR2 SNEGSKA (reference sequence). The CDR3 spells CSALKPLEEAFF. For the CDR3, the DNA is TGCAGTGCCCTCAAACCCCTCGAGGAAGCTTTCTTT.

The genes are TRBV29-1 and TRBJ2-5, with D perhaps matching TRBD1 (6 bases). Germline CDR1 and CDR2: SQVTM and ANQGSEA. The V gene lost 4 bases and the J gene lost 5 bases, with 14 bases spanning the gap. The CDR3 sequence is 13 residues long. The CDR3 bases are TGCAGCGTTGTGTCCAGGGGTGTGGAGACCCAGTACTTC. Translation gives CSVVSRGVETQYF.

This clonotype appeared a few times. V usage is TRBV7-8 and J usage is TRBJ2-7; D is possibly TRBD1 or TRBD2 (5 bases each). The ends were cut back, 2 bases at V and 9 bases at J, with 17 bases in the middle. The CDR3 runs 14 residues. In germline, CDR1 is SGHVS, CDR2 FQNEAQ. The CDR3 region is CASSLSGTTHVQYF. CDR3 sequence (DNA): TGTGCCAGCAGCTTATCTGGGACGACGCACGTGCAGTACTTC.

In the case of this clonotype: This likely comes from a read error, as the CDR3 has no conserved phenylalanine or tryptophan at its end. V is TRBV4-1 and J is TRBJ2-7, with TRBD2 as a possible D gene (6 bases). The CDR3 has 15 amino acids. Germline V gene sequence: CDR1 MGHRA, CDR2 YSYEKL. CDR3 sequence (DNA): TGCGCCAGCGGCCAAGCCGAGACTAGAGGCTACGAGCAGTACCTC. It encodes CASGQAETRGYEQYL.

The chain is built from TRBV29-1 and TRBJ1-1, with TRBD1 matching over 8 bases. This CDR3 is 13 amino acids long. CDR1 is SQVTM, CDR2 ANQGSEA, per germline. V was clipped by 5 bases and J by 5 bases; unmatched bases: 7. DNA of the CDR3: TGCAGCGTTCAGGACAGGGAGGGGACTGAAGCTTTCTTT. It is translated as CSVQDREGTEAFF. The full variable domain, completed using reference TRBV29-1 and TRBJ1-1, is SAVISQKPSRDICQRGTSLTIQCQVDSQVTMMFWYRQQPGQSLTLIATANQGSEATYESGFVIDKFPISRPNLTFSTLTVSNMSPEDSSIYLCSVQDREGTEAFFGQGTRLTVV.

V and J are TRBV19 and TRBJ1-2; D gene unclear. The germline CDR1 and CDR2 sequences are LNHDA and SQIVND (reference sequence). CDR3 length equals 15 residues. V gave up 1 base and J gave up 2 bases, with 11 bases separating them. The CDR3 loop reads CASSIARPLNYGYTF. DNA of the CDR3: TGTGCCAGTAGTATAGCCAGGCCCTTGAACTATGGCTACACCTTC. Full variable domain (remainder filled in from reference TRBV19 and TRBJ1-2): DGGITQSPKYLFRKEGQNVTLSCEQNLNHDAMYWYRQDPGQGLRLIYYSQIVNDFQKGDIAEGYSVSREKKESFPLTVTSAQKNPTAFYLCASSIARPLNYGYTFGSGTRLTVV.

The chain employs TRBV19 and TRBJ1-1; D gene ambiguous. Germline values: CDR1 LNHDA, CDR2 SQIVND (reference sequence). Trimming removed 4 bases from V and 1 base from J, with 10 bases in between. This CDR3 has 14 residues. As DNA, the CDR3 is TGTGCCAGTAGTACCCCCGGAACGAACACTGAAGCTTTCTTT. Its translation is CASSTPGTNTEAFF.